This T cell receptor (beta chain) emerged from a study of T cell responses to AZD1222 COVID-19 vaccine (dated by TCRdb to 2020 to 2022). Turning to the overall study: AZD1222 recipients given second doses at about 4 weeks or at about 12 weeks were pooled, since spike-specific TCR depth and breadth were not found to differ between the two schedules. A total of 230 to 250 trial participants underwent TCR sequencing, of whom nearly 210 received two doses of AZD1222 and some 26 received two doses of the MenACWY control vaccine. Trial participants were enrolled by age into 18-55, 56-69 and 70-plus year subgroups, with approximately 150, 28 and 58 TCR-sequenced participants respectively.

The full study reports these points: Conclusions about previously exposed vaccinees are limited because only five or six AZD1222 recipients were SARS-CoV-2 seropositive at baseline. In the small 56-69-year group, the increase in depth fell short of significance, most likely because of low power. Reportedly, almost half of the unique spike-specific TCRs recognized epitopes lying outside the regions that are mutated in the B.1.351 and B.1.1.7 variants. Vaccine-associated CD4 TCRs spanned the whole spike protein, with dominant responses in regions 160-218 and 743-854. A significant rise in spike-specific TCR breadth and depth was observed after two AZD1222 doses relative to day 0 and relative to MenACWY recipients. Participants were mostly white British and included more females than males, and it was suggested by the authors that clonal diversity may have been underestimated. Because no samples from the day 14 peak response were available, repertoires could be characterized only after the peak T cell response.

The CDR3 regions of human TCRbeta chains were analyzed by immunosequencing. In the authors' own workflow: Repertoire TCRs were checked for matches against a reference library of SARS-CoV-2-specific TCRs that had been generated using the MIRA antigen-specificity platform. Breadth was defined as the fraction of unique TCRs that were SARS-CoV-2-associated, and depth was defined as the fraction of total T cells that were SARS-CoV-2-associated. Using the MIRA data, every spike-specific TCR was mapped to the spike region that the TCR reacted to and assigned to either a CD4 or a CD8 class. Log10-transformed breadth and depth values were compared by one-way ANOVA with Sidak's multiple comparisons tests. The immuneACCESS repertoire file appears here via TCRdb, limited to in-frame rearrangements. These files lack a portion of the clones; in checked studies, under half of the deficit traces to unresolved V genes, and the cause of the others is not known. That table furnishes V, J and clone size, whereas the DNA furnished D and trimming. A total of about 150,000 clones appear in this sample, approximately 83% of them only once. Under 9.5% of the sample goes to the ten largest clones.

Explained via the paper, the time point label denotes: baseline before first vaccination. The vaccinee samples were drawn from two UK trials, COV001 and COV002, one of which was a single-blind randomized controlled phase 2/3 trial testing AZD1222 (ChAdOx1 nCoV-19) in healthy adults. For TCRbeta chain sequencing, PBMC samples were collected from trial participants at day 0 and at day 28 after the second dose. The CDR3 covers 13 residues, taking in both the cysteine and the phenylalanine. Left in the record is the CDR3 DNA by itself, 39 bases read in frame from the first base. CDR1 and CDR2, looked up from the germline V gene (reference sequence), are GTSNPN and SVGIG. Trimming costs V 2 bases and J 10 bases, and their ends lie 12 bases apart. This clone was seen a handful of times. The target of this receptor is not known. Base qualities were left out, and no much larger clone turns up one base away.

The sequencing used peripheral blood, collected on day 0 of AZD1222 vaccination. This receptor chain uses TRBV30 and TRBJ1-6; possibly the D gene is TRBD1, per 6 matching bases. The receptor was derived from an adult in good health. The CDR3: CAWSTGKESPLHF. The DNA sequence is as follows: TGTGCCTGGAGTACAGGGAAGGAATCACCCCTCCACTTT. The variable domain in full, with residues beyond the CDR3 obtained from the reference TRBV30 and TRBJ1-6 genes, is SQTIHQWPATLVQPVGSPLSLECTVEGTSNPNLYWYRQAAGRGLQLLFYSVGIGQISSEVPQNLSASRPQDRQFILSSKKLLLSDSGFYLCAWSTGKESPLHFGNGTRLTVT.